This T cell receptor beta chain was obtained from a study of PD-L1 blockade in urothelial cancer. The wider study: In the patient group, about 85% of the roughly 30 were males with bladder-origin urothelial cancer. Each participant's history included 0 to 3 prior chemotherapy regimens. After treatment start, blood was analyzed at 3 weeks (second dose) and at 6 weeks.

With respect to this clone: The antigen is not known.

Study-level points and caveats: Tumor-associated TCR clones expanded more in blood at 3 weeks in patients with durable benefit.

The V and J ends lost 4 bases and 4 bases, in that order; junction bases with no gene match: 6. Germline loops: CDR1 MGHDK, CDR2 SYGVNS. The CDR3 is 15 amino acids. TCRdb's copy holds only in-frame clones and misses some; the assay was immunoSEQ multiplex PCR. The profile covers tens of thousands of clones, with approximately 90% appearing a single time and approximately 10% taken by the ten largest. V is TRBV25-1 and J is TRBJ2-1; 8 bases are a match to TRBD2. The source material was PBMCs, sampled around atezolizumab (anti-PD-L1) treatment. The TCR comes from a man in his fifties or sixties with urothelial cancer. CDR3 amino acids: CASSGLAGNYNEQFF. For the CDR3, the DNA is TGTGCCAGCAGTGGGCTAGCGGGCAATTACAATGAGCAGTTCTTC.